The 17 T cell receptor beta chains below come from one sample, sequenced in a study of T cells after yellow fever vaccination (dated by TCRdb to between 2019 and 2020). What the treatment or condition label conveys for this sample: live attenuated yellow fever vaccine strain. Libraries were prepared through 5' RACE. Sequencer: Illumina HiSeq 2500. TCRdb trimmed the raw reads at Q25, called clones with MiXCR and kept productive beta chains. Every distinct CDR3 protein forms one entry, paired with its most common genes and DNA. The sample table lists 300,000 to 400,000 distinct CDR3 sequences, 8.7% of them with a count of one. The ten largest make up approximately 19% of the sample. Source: PBMCs, taken on the day of the first yellow fever vaccination. Source of these receptors: a man younger than 35 who received the YFV17D yellow fever vaccine.

This chain links TRBV6-6 with TRBJ1-3; the D gene is possibly TRBD1 (5 bases). V was shortened by 6 bases and J by 2 bases, with 8 bases between the two germline ends. The CDR3 runs 13 residues. CDR1 is MNHNY, CDR2 SVGAGI, per germline (reference sequence). The CDR3 coding sequence is TGTGCCAGCAGGCAAGGGGCTGGAAACACCATATATTTT. Protein: CASRQGAGNTIYF.

This clonotype has only a few counts. The rearrangement uses TRBV12-3 or TRBV12-4 and TRBJ1-1; D remains unclear. This CDR3 is 12 amino acids long. Trimming took off 1 base at V and 9 bases at J, with 9 bases between the two ends. CDR3 DNA: TGTGCCAGCAGTTTAGAGGGATCCCAAGCTTTCTTT. Translation gives CASSLEGSQAFF.

This clonotype was seen repeatedly, ten times or more. The CDR3 reads CASSPFGLNTEAFF. The CDR3 DNA reads as TGTGCCAGCAGCCCCTTCGGCTTGAACACTGAAGCTTTCTTT. This chain connects TRBV7-2 to TRBJ1-1, with unresolved D. CDR1 and CDR2 (germline): SGHTA, FQGNSA. The germline V and J ends were trimmed by 5 bases and 0 bases, with 10 bases remaining between them. This CDR3 region has 14 residues. Combining the CDR3 with reference TRBV7-2 and TRBJ1-1 gives the whole variable domain GAGVSQSPSNKVTEKGKDVELRCDPISGHTALYWYRQSLGQGLEFLIYFQGNSAPDKSGLPSDRFSAERTGGSVSTLTIQRTQQEDSAVYLCASSPFGLNTEAFFGQGTRLTVV.

This clonotype was seen repeatedly, ten times or more. The chain is built from TRBV19 and TRBJ2-2, with D possibly TRBD2 on 5 matching bases. This CDR3 region has 17 residues. Looked up from germline, CDR1 is LNHDA and CDR2 is SQIVND (reference sequence). The V end was cut by 6 bases, the J end by 0 bases, with 17 bases between. The CDR3 DNA reads TGTGCCAGTAGAGACCCGACGGGAAAAACGAACACCGGGGAGCTGTTTTTT. Its protein is CASRDPTGKTNTGELFF.

This clonotype has just a few counts. This sequence joins TRBV9 and TRBJ2-3, with D unclear. V dropped 6 bases and J dropped 1 base, with 6 bases sitting between them. This CDR3 comprises 12 residues. Germline V lookup: CDR1 SGDLS, CDR2 YYNGEE. CDR3 coding DNA: TGTGCCAGCAACGCGGGCACAGATACGCAGTATTTT. This translates into CASNAGTDTQYF.

This chain links TRBV27 with TRBJ2-3; possibly TRBD1 for D (5 bases). Germline CDR1 is MNHEY and CDR2 is SMNVEV (reference sequence). V was shortened by 10 bases and J by 0 bases, with 17 bases between the two germline ends. The CDR3 length is 15 residues. CDR3 in amino acids: CAIVTDRPSTDTQYF. CDR3 sequence (DNA): TGTGCCATCGTGACTGACAGACCTAGCACAGATACGCAGTATTTT.

This clonotype was detected ten times or more. The chain joins TRBV6-5 to TRBJ2-7; TRBD2 might be the D (7 bases). This CDR3 has 14 amino acids. Trimming left V 1 base short and J 5 bases short, with 12 bases between. Germline V CDR1 and CDR2: MNHEY, SVGAGI. CDR3 in amino acids: CASSYFGRGHEQYF. The CDR3 bases are TGTGCCAGCAGTTACTTTGGGCGGGGGCACGAGCAGTACTTC.

This clonotype was counted ten times or more. The chain uses TRBV12-3 or TRBV12-4 and TRBJ2-5; 7 nucleotides agree with TRBD2. The V gene end was trimmed by 1 base and the J gene end by 1 base; junction bases not matched to a gene: 3. CDR3 size: 15 residues. In DNA, the CDR3 is TGTGCCAGCAGTTTAGGAGCGGGGCCCCAAGAGACCCAGTACTTC. Protein: CASSLGAGPQETQYF.

This clonotype was observed at least ten times. The chain recombines TRBV6-2 or TRBV6-3 with TRBJ2-1, with unresolved D. This CDR3 has 14 residues. V gave up 0 bases and J gave up 6 bases, with 9 bases separating them. Germline CDR1 reads MNHEY; CDR2 reads SVGEGT. The CDR3 is CASSYSVTVNEQFF. As DNA, the CDR3 is TGTGCCAGCAGTTACTCTGTGACCGTCAATGAGCAGTTCTTC.

This clonotype was seen more than once but under ten times. The chain recombines TRBV4-3 with TRBJ2-4; TRBD1 matches 7 bases. From germline, CDR1 is LGHNA and CDR2 YSLEER. V shed 0 bases and J 6 bases; nucleotides not matched to a gene: 5. The CDR3 spans 15 residues. The DNA for the CDR3 is TGCGCCAGCAGCCAAGACAAGGGGGCGGGAAACATTCAGTACTTC. Amino acid sequence: CASSQDKGAGNIQYF.

In its sample, this clonotype was seen a few times. The rearrangement uses TRBV4-3 and TRBJ2-7, with D hard to call. Trimming cost V 0 bases and J 3 bases, with 15 bases left between them. CDR1 and CDR2 from the germline V gene are LGHNA and YSLEER. The CDR3 runs 16 residues. The CDR3 protein is CASSQDPGLPGYEQYF. CDR3 coding DNA: TGCGCCAGCAGCCAAGATCCCGGCCTACCAGGCTACGAGCAGTACTTC.

V is TRBV7-9 and J is TRBJ2-3, with D tentatively TRBD2 (7 bases). V lost 4 bases and J 1 base, leaving 15 bases between the germline ends. This CDR3 is 16 amino acids long. Germline CDR1 is SEHNR and CDR2 is FQNEAQ (reference sequence). The CDR3 spells CASSSTRGGGTDTQYF. In nucleotides, the CDR3 is TGTGCCAGCAGCTCAACCAGGGGAGGGGGCACAGATACGCAGTATTTT.

This clonotype occurred many times. The chain uses TRBV7-2 and TRBJ2-1; D might be TRBD1 (5 bases). The CDR3 runs 16 residues. V dropped 5 bases and J dropped 7 bases, with 21 bases sitting between them. From germline, CDR1 is SGHTA and CDR2 FQGNSA. CDR3 sequence reads: CASSARAQGLSNEQFF. The CDR3 DNA reads as TGTGCCAGCAGCGCCCGGGCGCAGGGCCTATCAAATGAGCAGTTCTTC.

The rearrangement links TRBV6-1 to TRBJ2-3; TRBD2 is a possible D gene (5 bases). Between the trimmed V and J ends, which lost 3 bases and 3 bases, there was a span of 13 bases. Germline V gene sequence: CDR1 MNHNS, CDR2 SASEGT. This CDR3 is 15 amino acids long. The CDR3: CASSDNIGGTDTQYF. The CDR3 DNA follows: TGTGCCAGCAGTGATAATATTGGCGGGACAGATACGCAGTATTTT.

The CDR3 region is CSVGGGLLAKNIQYF. DNA of the CDR3: TGCAGCGTCGGGGGGGGGCTTCTAGCCAAAAACATTCAGTACTTC. The rearrangement links TRBV29-1 to TRBJ2-4, with 8 bases fitting TRBD2. This CDR3 region has 15 residues. V was clipped by 6 bases and J by 0 bases; unmatched bases: 7. CDR1 and CDR2 from the germline V gene are SQVTM and ANQGSEA.

The chain joins TRBV12-3 or TRBV12-4 to TRBJ1-1; weak D call: TRBD1 (6 bases). Deletions cut 3 bases from V and 3 bases from J, with 8 bases between. The CDR3 covers 13 residues. CDR3 residues: CASSLGAHTEAFF. The CDR3 DNA follows: TGTGCCAGCAGTTTGGGGGCGCACACTGAAGCTTTCTTT.

The chain carries TRBV5-4 and TRBJ2-5, with D maybe TRBD2 (5 bases). This CDR3 has 15 residues. CDR1 and CDR2 from the germline V gene are SGHNT and YYREEE (reference sequence). V gave up 0 bases and J gave up 0 bases, with 9 bases separating them. CDR3 nucleotide sequence: TGTGCCAGCAGCTTGGTCGGGATGGACCAAGAGACCCAGTACTTC. This translates into CASSLVGMDQETQYF. The full variable domain, completed using reference TRBV5-4 and TRBJ2-5, is ETGVTQSPTHLIKTRGQQVTLRCSSQSGHNTVSWYQQALGQGPQFIFQYYREEENGRGNFPPRFSGLQFPNYSSELNVNALELDDSALYLCASSLVGMDQETQYFGPGTRLLVL.